These 10 T cell receptor beta chains originate from one sample sequenced in a study of blood T cell repertoires in COVID-19. Sequencing was performed with immunoSEQ multiplex PCR; in TCRdb, only in-frame clones are kept and a portion is missing. The sample yields some 50,000 clones, around 83% seen once. Sequencing was carried out using peripheral blood. These receptors were obtained from a man aged 35 to 55 with active COVID-19.

The J gene is TRBJ2-7, the V gene TRBV13; the match to TRBD2 covers 8 bases. The CDR3 spans 15 residues. With V trimmed by 1 base and J by 0 bases, 2 bases remained unmatched. Germline-derived CDR1 and CDR2 are PRHDT and FYEKMQ (reference sequence). CDR3 DNA sequence: TGTGCCAGCAGCTTAGCGGGAGGGAGCTCCTACGAGCAGTACTTC. It is translated as CASSLAGGSSYEQYF.

For the CDR3, the DNA is TGTGCCAGCAGTTCATTAGCTTCGGAGACCCAGTACTTC. It encodes CASSSLASETQYF. J is TRBJ2-5 and V is TRBV27; D ambiguous. V was shortened by 4 bases and J by 5 bases, with 11 bases between the two germline ends. CDR1 is MNHEY, CDR2 SMNVEV, per germline (reference sequence). The CDR3 has 13 residues.

The chain employs TRBV6-5 and TRBJ2-3; the match to TRBD2 covers 12 bases. The CDR3 sequence is 13 residues long. V lost 11 bases to trimming and J lost 6 bases; unmatched junction nucleotides: 6. In germline, CDR1 is MNHEY, CDR2 SVGAGI. In nucleotides, the CDR3 is TGTGCCGTGCAGACTAGCGGGAGTGATACGCAGTATTTT. Residues: CAVQTSGSDTQYF.

This sequence joins TRBV6-1 and TRBJ2-1; 10 bases agree with TRBD2. Per germline, CDR1 MNHNS and CDR2 SASEGT. The CDR3 sequence is 17 residues long. Trimming at V came to 3 bases and at J to 5 bases, leaving 10 bases not matched to a gene. For the CDR3, the DNA is TGTGCCAGCAGTGACACCCCTAGCGGGAGCGTGCACAATGAGCAGTTCTTC. It translates to CASSDTPSGSVHNEQFF.

The chain links TRBV7-7 to TRBJ1-2, with a weak D call TRBD1 (6 bases). The V end lost 5 bases, the J end lost 8 bases, and 15 bases lay between the germline ends. The CDR3 length is 13 residues. The germline V gene encodes CDR1 SSHAT and CDR2 FNYEAQ (reference sequence). For the CDR3, the DNA is TGTGCCAGCAGCCCAATACAGGGCGGGGGCTACACCTTC. Its protein product is CASSPIQGGGYTF.

The rearrangement links TRBV4-1 to TRBJ2-7, with 12 bases matching TRBD2. The CDR3 totals 16 residues. After removal of 0 bases from V and 6 bases from J, the junction contained 6 bases not matched to a gene. Per the germline V gene, CDR1 is MGHRA and CDR2 is YSYEKL. The CDR3 sequence is CASSQDQASGRGEQYF. CDR3 sequence (DNA): TGCGCCAGCAGCCAAGATCAGGCTAGCGGGAGGGGCGAGCAGTACTTC.

This sequence joins TRBV19 and TRBJ2-7, with 7 bases matching TRBD1. V lost 4 bases to trimming and J lost 2 bases; unmatched junction nucleotides: 5. The length of the CDR3 is 14 residues. CDR1 and CDR2 from the germline V gene are LNHDA and SQIVND (reference sequence). CDR3 sequence (DNA): TGTGCCAGTAGTAGACAGGGAATAGCCTACGAGCAGTACTTC. As protein: CASSRQGIAYEQYF.

The chain carries TRBV27 and TRBJ2-3; tentative D call: TRBD2 (5 bases). With 9 bases removed from V and 6 bases from J, the gap between germline ends came to 16 bases. Per the germline V gene, CDR1 is MNHEY and CDR2 is SMNVEV (reference sequence). This CDR3 has 13 residues. This CDR3 is CASRPPGVDTQYF. The CDR3 DNA is TGTGCCAGTAGACCCCCCGGGGTGGATACGCAGTATTTT.

The chain employs TRBV5-6 and TRBJ1-1, with D perhaps TRBD1 (5 bases). CDR1 is SGHDT, CDR2 YYEEEE, per germline. This CDR3 is built from 15 residues. The V and J ends lost 4 bases and 5 bases respectively, with 18 bases between them. CDR3 nucleotide sequence: TGTGCCAGCAGCCCCCGGGGAGGGGTTGAAACTGAAGCTTTCTTT. Its protein is CASSPRGGVETEAFF.

The chain employs TRBV5-1 and TRBJ2-5, with 11 nucleotides matching TRBD1. V trimming: 3 bases; J trimming: 4 bases; junction bases outside the gene matches: 2. The CDR3 loop spans 14 amino acids. Germline V gene sequence: CDR1 SGHRS, CDR2 YFSETQ. The CDR3 spells CASSSGTGGETQYF. CDR3 in DNA: TGCGCCAGCAGCTCCGGGACAGGGGGAGAGACCCAGTACTTC.